These 20 T cell receptor beta chains originate from one sample sequenced in a study of blood T cell repertoires in COVID-19. Profiling relied on immunoSEQ multiplex PCR, and the TCRdb table lists in-frame clones only, not all of them. Of around 300,000 clones in the sample, 83% were seen once. Sequencing was done on a sample of peripheral blood. The source is a woman aged 45-60 years who had recovered from COVID-19.

The gene calls are TRBV7-9 and TRBJ2-7; D may be TRBD1 (5 bases). This CDR3 has 12 residues. Looked up from germline, CDR1 is SEHNR and CDR2 is FQNEAQ (reference sequence). The V and J ends lost 5 bases and 4 bases respectively, with 9 bases between them. CDR3 sequence (DNA): TGTGCCAGCAGCCCGACAGAGTACGAGCAGTACTTC. Residues: CASSPTEYEQYF.

The table lists this clone with a few counts. The same CDR3 can be traced to other DNA sequences in this sample. The chain employs TRBV5-1 and TRBJ1-2; 7 positions match TRBD1. CDR1 and CDR2 from the germline V gene are SGHRS and YFSETQ. V shed 0 bases, J shed 6 bases, and the junction held 2 bases outside the gene matches. This CDR3 has 13 residues. The CDR3 region is CASSLEQGNGYTF. CDR3 nucleotide sequence: TGCGCCAGCAGCTTGGAACAGGGGAATGGCTACACCTTC. Supplemented by reference TRBV5-1 and TRBJ1-2, the full variable domain reads KAGVTQTPRYLIKTRGQQVTLSCSPISGHRSVSWYQQTPGQGLQFLFEYFSETQRNKGNFPGRFSGRQFSNSRSEMNVSTLELGDSALYLCASSLEQGNGYTFGSGTRLTVV.

The gene calls are TRBV4-1 and TRBJ2-7; tentatively, D is TRBD1 (6 bases). CDR1 and CDR2 (germline): MGHRA, YSYEKL. Trimming pared 4 bases from V and 1 base from J, leaving 17 bases between. The CDR3 totals 16 residues. The CDR3 reads CASSPMRGWISYEQYF. CDR3 in DNA: TGCGCCAGCAGCCCGATGAGGGGGTGGATATCCTACGAGCAGTACTTC.

This rearrangement joins TRBV27 to TRBJ1-5, with 8 bases matching TRBD1. Trimming cost V 5 bases and J 5 bases; bases outside gene matches: 11. The germline gives CDR1 MNHEY, CDR2 SMNVEV (reference sequence). The CDR3 has 16 residues. The CDR3 loop is CASSLSSRGRDQPQHF. The CDR3, as DNA: TGTGCCAGCAGTCTCTCATCCAGGGGGCGGGATCAGCCCCAGCATTTT.

The rearrangement uses TRBV28 and TRBJ1-2, with D uncertain. The length of the CDR3 is 12 residues. V lost 5 bases and J lost 6, with 10 bases in between. Germline V gene sequence: CDR1 MDHEN, CDR2 SYDVKM. The CDR3 region is CASSPPSHGYTF. The CDR3 region has the DNA TGTGCCAGCAGTCCCCCTTCTCATGGCTACACCTTC.

The chain joins TRBV5-1 to TRBJ1-5, with no clear D. Trimming removed 0 bases at V and 0 bases at J, with 7 bases between. Germline CDR1 and CDR2: SGHRS and YFSETQ. There are 15 residues in the CDR3. CDR3 coding DNA: TGCGCCAGCAGCTTGGTCGGGGATAGCAATCAGCCCCAGCATTTT. This encodes CASSLVGDSNQPQHF.

This clone has only one observation. V is TRBV5-1 and J is TRBJ1-6, with unresolved D. The length of the CDR3 is 13 residues. The germline V gene has CDR1 SGHRS and CDR2 YFSETQ. The V and J ends lost 0 bases and 15 bases respectively, with 13 bases between them. CDR3 in DNA: TGCGCCAGCAGCTTGGCCGGGGAGGACCTCCTCCACTTT. It translates to CASSLAGEDLLHF.

The gene calls are TRBV6-2 or TRBV6-3 and TRBJ2-7; 7 bases are shared with TRBD2. The germline CDR1 and CDR2 sequences are MNHEY and SVGEGT. CDR3 length: 14 amino acids. V dropped 5 bases and J dropped 7; count of bases not matched to a gene: 11. As DNA, the CDR3 is TGTGCCAGCAGTCCGCCGGGACTACCTAAAGAGCAGTACTTC. It yields the protein CASSPPGLPKEQYF.

This sequence joins TRBV3-1 (or the pseudogene TRBV3-2) and TRBJ2-3; D is unclear. The CDR3 extends over 16 amino acids. Deletions cut 0 bases from V and 2 bases from J, with 12 bases between. Per germline, CDR1 LGHDT and CDR2 YNNKEL (reference sequence). The CDR3 DNA reads TGTGCCAGCAGCCAAGATCTGAGGTTAACCACAGATACGCAGTATTTT. The encoded protein is CASSQDLRLTTDTQYF.

The CDR3 here is CASSQNGGQGKSNQPQHF. The CDR3 region has the DNA TGTGCCAGCTCACAAAACGGAGGACAGGGTAAAAGCAATCAGCCCCAGCATTTT. The chain has TRBV18 and TRBJ1-5; 8 nucleotides line up with TRBD1. V lost 4 bases and J lost 1; bases outside the gene matches: 12. CDR1 is KGHSH and CDR2 is LQKENI in the germline V gene. CDR3 length: 18 residues.

This clone was counted only a few times. This chain joins TRBV9 and TRBJ1-4; D gene unclear. Germline assignment: CDR1 SGDLS and CDR2 YYNGEE. Trimming shortened V by 6 bases and J by 0 bases, and 12 bases separated the two germline ends. The CDR3 runs to 15 residues. CDR3 sequence (DNA): TGTGCCAGCACCCCCCTCGGGGCAACTAATGAAAAACTGTTTTTT. Protein: CASTPLGATNEKLFF.

The genes are TRBV2 and TRBJ1-1; no clear D. Trimming removed 3 bases at V and 6 bases at J, with 11 bases between. Germline lookup yields CDR1 SNHLY and CDR2 FYNNEI. The CDR3 consists of 13 residues. CDR3 protein: CASSDMAVSEAFF. The CDR3 bases are TGTGCCAGCAGTGATATGGCAGTTTCTGAAGCTTTCTTT.

This sequence joins TRBV5-1 and TRBJ2-7; a possible D gene is TRBD2 (7 bases). This CDR3 has 15 residues. Germline V gives CDR1 SGHRS, CDR2 YFSETQ. V lost 4 bases and J 0 bases, leaving 14 bases between the germline ends. In nucleotides, the CDR3 is TGCGCCAGCAGCGCGGGGGCCCCAACCTCCTACGAGCAGTACTTC. The encoded protein is CASSAGAPTSYEQYF.

The chain joins TRBV5-1 to TRBJ1-2, with TRBD1 as a possible D gene (5 bases). V lost 3 bases to trimming and J lost 3 bases, with 9 bases between them. CDR1 and CDR2 from the germline V gene are SGHRS and YFSETQ. This CDR3 contains 13 residues. CDR3 protein: CASSWGDHYGYTF. The CDR3 DNA reads as TGCGCCAGCAGCTGGGGGGATCACTATGGCTACACCTTC.

The chain has TRBV7-9 and TRBJ2-3; 8 bases map to TRBD2. Germline CDR1 and CDR2: SEHNR and FQNEAQ (reference sequence). The CDR3 has 16 amino acids. Trimming at V came to 5 bases and at J to 2 bases, leaving 9 bases not matched to a gene. The CDR3 region is CASSGRGGLITDTQYF. CDR3 in DNA: TGTGCCAGCAGCGGCCGGGGGGGACTCATCACAGATACGCAGTATTTT.

The CDR3 is CASSILSGDSYNEQFF. The CDR3 nucleotides are TGTGCCAGTAGTATTCTCTCAGGGGACTCCTACAATGAGCAGTTCTTC. This chain joins TRBV19 and TRBJ2-1, with D perhaps matching TRBD1 (6 bases). CDR1 is LNHDA, CDR2 SQIVND, per germline (reference sequence). V was pared by 3 bases and J by 0 bases, with 12 bases between. The CDR3 extends over 16 amino acids.

This clone occurred a few times. V usage is TRBV5-1 and J usage is TRBJ2-1; 15 nucleotides align to TRBD2. Germline V gene lookup returns CDR1 SGHRS and CDR2 YFSETQ. With V trimmed by 0 bases and J by 12 bases, 1 base remained unmatched. This CDR3 is built from 14 residues. The CDR3 sequence is CASSLEGLAGGQFF. In nucleotides, the CDR3 is TGCGCCAGCAGCTTGGAGGGACTAGCGGGGGGGCAGTTCTTC.

CDR3 DNA sequence: TGTGCCAGCAGTCTCCTGTCCAGCGGGGGTTTTGTAGATACGCAGTATTTT. This sequence encodes CASSLLSSGGFVDTQYF. The genes are TRBV6-2 or TRBV6-3 and TRBJ2-3; 8 bases align to TRBD2. The CDR3 length is 17 residues. CDR1 is MNHEY and CDR2 is SVGEGT in the germline V gene. The ends lost 5 bases at V and 5 bases at J; junction bases unmatched: 15.

The chain combines TRBV29-1 with TRBJ1-1; D unresolved. CDR1 and CDR2 from the germline V gene are SQVTM and ANQGSEA. This CDR3 comprises 15 residues. V was trimmed by 4 bases and J by 4 bases, leaving 19 bases between them. CDR3 nucleotide sequence: TGCAGCGTTGTTGTTTCAGGAAGCATCCCCACTGAAGCTTTCTTT. Protein: CSVVVSGSIPTEAFF.

The V and J genes are TRBV7-2 and TRBJ1-2; TRBD1 matches at 8 bases. J lost 9 bases, V lost 4 bases, and 4 bases had no gene match. This CDR3 is built from 12 residues. Germline V gene data show CDR1 as SGHTA and CDR2 as FQGNSA. In DNA form, the CDR3 reads TGTGCCAGCAGCTCGGACAGGGTGAGCTACACCTTC. Translation gives CASSSDRVSYTF.